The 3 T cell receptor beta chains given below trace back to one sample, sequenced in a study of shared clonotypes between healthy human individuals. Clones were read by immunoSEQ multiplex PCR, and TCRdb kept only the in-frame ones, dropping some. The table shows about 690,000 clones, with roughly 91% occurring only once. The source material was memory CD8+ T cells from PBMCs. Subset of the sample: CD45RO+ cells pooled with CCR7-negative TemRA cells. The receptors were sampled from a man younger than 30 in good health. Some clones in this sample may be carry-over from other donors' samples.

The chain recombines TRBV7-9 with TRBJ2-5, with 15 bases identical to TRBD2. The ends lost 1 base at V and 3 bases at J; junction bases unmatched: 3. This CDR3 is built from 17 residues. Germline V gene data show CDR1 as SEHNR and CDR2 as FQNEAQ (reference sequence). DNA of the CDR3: TGTGCCAGCAGCTTAGAGGGACTAGCGGGAGGCGAAGAGACCCAGTACTTC. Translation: CASSLEGLAGGEETQYF.

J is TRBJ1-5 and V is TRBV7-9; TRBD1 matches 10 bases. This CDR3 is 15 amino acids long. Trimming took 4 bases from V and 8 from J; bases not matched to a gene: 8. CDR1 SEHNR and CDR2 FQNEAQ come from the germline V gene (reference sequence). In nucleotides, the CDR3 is TGTGCCAGCAGCTCGGACCGGGACAGGGGTAAGCCCCAGCATTTT. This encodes CASSSDRDRGKPQHF.

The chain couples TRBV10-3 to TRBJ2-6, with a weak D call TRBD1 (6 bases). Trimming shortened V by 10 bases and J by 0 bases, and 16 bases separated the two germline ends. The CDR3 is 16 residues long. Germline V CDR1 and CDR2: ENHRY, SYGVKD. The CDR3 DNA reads TGTGCCACAAGGGCAGGGGAAAGCTCTGGGGCCAACGTCCTGACTTTC. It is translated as CATRAGESSGANVLTF.